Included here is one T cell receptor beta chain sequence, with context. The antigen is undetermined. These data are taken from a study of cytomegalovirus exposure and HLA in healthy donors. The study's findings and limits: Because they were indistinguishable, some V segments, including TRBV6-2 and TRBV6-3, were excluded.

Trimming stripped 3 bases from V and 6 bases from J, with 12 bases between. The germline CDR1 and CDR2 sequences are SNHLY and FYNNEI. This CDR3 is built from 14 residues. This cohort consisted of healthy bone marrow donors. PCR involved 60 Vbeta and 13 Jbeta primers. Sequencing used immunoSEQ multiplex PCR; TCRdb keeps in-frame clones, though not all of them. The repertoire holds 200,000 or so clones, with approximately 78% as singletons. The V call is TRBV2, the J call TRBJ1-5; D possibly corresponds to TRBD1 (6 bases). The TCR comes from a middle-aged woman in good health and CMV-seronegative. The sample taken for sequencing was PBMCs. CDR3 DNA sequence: TGTGCCAGCAGTGACAGGGGCCGGGGTCAGCCCCAGCATTTT. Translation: CASSDRGRGQPQHF.